Listed here are 18 T cell receptor beta chains from one sample, sequenced in a study of CD8 T cells in ankylosing spondylitis. MiXCR, run by TCRdb on the 5' RACE reads, gives a single entry per CDR3 protein. This sample has fewer than 550,000 distinct CDR3 sequences, with 5.3% found just once. Study-level findings and limits: Within ankylosing spondylitis blood, a TCR beta motif made up of seven to nine highly homologous variants appeared to be characteristic.

Antigen specificity for these receptors is unknown. Specimen: blood, either unsorted or a sorted T cell fraction (not recorded which). Receptors were obtained from a male donor with ankylosing spondylitis.

V gene TRBV11-2 combines with J gene TRBJ2-3; D might be TRBD1 or TRBD2, each matching 5 bases. V gave up 1 base and J gave up 6 bases, with 14 bases separating them. The CDR3 loop spans 15 amino acids. Germline assignment: CDR1 SGHAT and CDR2 FQNNGV. The CDR3 DNA reads TGTGCCAGCAGCTTAGTCGCCGGGGCTGGGGATACGCAGTATTTT. Protein sequence: CASSLVAGAGDTQYF.

This clonotype showed up just a few times. The chain couples TRBV2 to TRBJ2-1; TRBD2 might be the D (6 bases). The CDR3 contains 14 residues. The V gene lost 5 bases and the J gene lost 9 bases, with 17 bases spanning the gap. Germline loops: CDR1 SNHLY, CDR2 FYNNEI. The CDR3 protein is CASSPTRASSEQFF. The CDR3 DNA follows: TGTGCCAGCAGTCCGACTAGGGCCAGCAGTGAGCAGTTCTTC.

Ten or more counts support this clonotype. The chain links TRBV24-1 to TRBJ1-5, with TRBD1 identical over 9 bases. The germline CDR1 and CDR2 sequences are KGHDR and SFDVKD. J was trimmed by 0 bases and V by 3 bases; bases with no gene match: 2. This CDR3 is built from 16 residues. The DNA for the CDR3 is TGTGCCACCAGTGATGGGACAGGGAATAGCAATCAGCCCCAGCATTTT. This encodes CATSDGTGNSNQPQHF.

This clonotype has at least ten counts. J is TRBJ2-5 and V is TRBV6-2 or TRBV6-3; perhaps TRBD1 as D (6 bases). The V and J ends lost 5 bases and 1 base respectively, with 14 bases between them. CDR3 size: 15 residues. Germline V CDR1 and CDR2: MNHEY, SVGEGT. The CDR3: CASSPRGTFQETQYF. The CDR3 coding sequence is TGTGCCAGCAGTCCTAGGGGGACCTTCCAAGAGACCCAGTACTTC.

This clonotype was seen more than once but under ten times. The genes are TRBV7-2 and TRBJ1-1; no firm D call. The CDR3 is 15 amino acids. The V gene's germline CDR1 is SGHTA and CDR2 FQGNSA. Trimming took 1 base from V and 5 from J, leaving 14 bases between them. CDR3 DNA sequence: TGTGCCAGCAGCTTAGGTATAGGTATGGGAACTGAAGCTTTCTTT. It yields the protein CASSLGIGMGTEAFF.

This clonotype appeared many times. The chain has TRBV3-1 and TRBJ2-7, with 7 nucleotides matching TRBD2. CDR3 length: 19 amino acids. The J segment lost 0 bases and the V segment lost 5 bases, leaving 19 bases of the junction unmatched. Per the germline V gene, CDR1 is LGHDT and CDR2 is YNNKEL (reference sequence). DNA of the CDR3: TGTGCCAGCAGCGGATATGCGGGACTATTCGCGACGAGCTCCTACGAGCAGTACTTC. Amino acid sequence: CASSGYAGLFATSSYEQYF.

This clonotype has at least ten counts. V usage is TRBV5-1 and J usage is TRBJ1-3, with D unclear. This CDR3 is built from 16 residues. V lost 1 base and J 0 bases, leaving 11 bases between the germline ends. Germline CDR1 is SGHRS and CDR2 is YFSETQ. Written as DNA, the CDR3 is TGCGCCAGCAGCTTGACTGGCATCCACTCTGGAAACACCATATATTTT. Translating it yields CASSLTGIHSGNTIYF.

This clonotype appeared many times. CDR3 residues: CSARVGLRPLHF. For the CDR3, the DNA is TGCAGTGCTAGAGTCGGTCTTAGACCCCTCCACTTT. V gene TRBV20-1 combines with J gene TRBJ1-6; no clear D gene. The CDR3 has 12 amino acids. From germline, CDR1 is DFQATT and CDR2 SNEGSKA (reference sequence). V was pared by 1 base and J by 12 bases, with 10 bases between.

Many counts were recorded for this clonotype. The CDR3 protein is CASIPRDTTYEQYF. The CDR3 bases are TGTGCCAGCATCCCCCGGGACACAACCTACGAGCAGTACTTC. This chain connects TRBV27 to TRBJ2-7, with D maybe TRBD1 (6 bases). Germline V gene sequence: CDR1 MNHEY, CDR2 SMNVEV (reference sequence). Trimming shortened V by 7 bases and J by 2 bases, and 15 bases separated the two germline ends. There are 14 residues in the CDR3.

This clonotype came up many times. The chain is built from TRBV20-1 and TRBJ2-5, with D unresolved. V lost 2 bases to trimming and J lost 5 bases, with 6 bases between them. This CDR3 is 11 amino acids long. Germline CDR1 reads DFQATT; CDR2 reads SNEGSKA (reference sequence). The chain's CDR3 is CSARPLETQYF. Here the CDR3 DNA reads TGCAGTGCTAGACCCTTGGAGACCCAGTACTTC.

This clonotype has a count of ten or more. The rearrangement links TRBV29-1 to TRBJ1-4; D gene unclear. The CDR3 is 13 residues long. CDR1 and CDR2 (germline): SQVTM, ANQGSEA. Trimming shortened V by 6 bases and J by 3 bases, and 11 bases separated the two germline ends. The CDR3 region has the DNA TGCAGCGTCGGAGGGATTTCTAATGAAAAACTGTTTTTT. Residues: CSVGGISNEKLFF.

This clonotype was found a few times. This CDR3 is CSARHNHEQFF. CDR3 bases: TGCAGTGCCCGTCATAACCATGAGCAGTTCTTC. This chain connects TRBV20-1 to TRBJ2-1; no reliable D call. CDR3 length equals 11 residues. Germline CDR1 reads DFQATT; CDR2 reads SNEGSKA (reference sequence). V lost 6 bases, J lost 8 bases, and 11 bases lay in between.

This clonotype was seen repeatedly, ten times or more. The gene calls are TRBV7-9 and TRBJ1-2, with D maybe TRBD1 (6 bases). Trimming cost V 0 bases and J 8 bases, with 13 bases left between them. The CDR3 sequence is 14 residues long. Germline loops: CDR1 SEHNR, CDR2 FQNEAQ (reference sequence). CDR3 sequence (DNA): TGTGCCAGCAGCTTAGCGGGCGGGACACGGGGCTACACCTTC. Amino acid sequence: CASSLAGGTRGYTF. Full variable domain (missing parts from reference TRBV7-9 and TRBJ1-2): DTGVSQNPRHKITKRGQNVTFRCDPISEHNRLYWYRQTLGQGPEFLTYFQNEAQLEKSRLLSDRFSAERPKGSFSTLEIQRTEQGDSAMYLCASSLAGGTRGYTFGSGTRLTVV.

This clonotype appeared many times. The gene calls are TRBV20-1 and TRBJ2-1, with 7 bases that match TRBD2. The length of the CDR3 is 15 residues. V shed 3 bases, J shed 6 bases, and the junction held 11 bases outside the gene matches. Per the germline V gene, CDR1 is DFQATT and CDR2 is SNEGSKA (reference sequence). The CDR3 is CSASKAGSDTNEQFF. The DNA of the CDR3 is TGCAGTGCTAGTAAAGCGGGGTCAGATACCAATGAGCAGTTCTTC.

The V gene is TRBV27, the J gene TRBJ2-6; D is ambiguous. Germline V CDR1 and CDR2: MNHEY, SMNVEV (reference sequence). Trimming took 3 bases from V and 0 from J, leaving 6 bases between them. The CDR3 is 15 residues long. CDR3 sequence reads: CASSFRISGANVLTF. The CDR3 nucleotides read TGTGCCAGCAGTTTTCGGATCTCTGGGGCCAACGTCCTGACTTTC.

This clonotype has ten or more counts. V usage is TRBV12-3 or TRBV12-4 and J usage is TRBJ2-2; 7 positions agree with TRBD1. Trimming cost V 5 bases and J 4 bases; bases outside gene matches: 4. This CDR3 contains 14 residues. The CDR3 bases are TGTGCCAGCAGTGTAAACAGGGGCACCGGGGAGCTGTTTTTT. Translating gives CASSVNRGTGELFF.

Ten or more counts support this clonotype. The rearrangement links TRBV12-3 or TRBV12-4 to TRBJ2-2; D uncertain. Trimming cost V 1 base and J 5 bases, with 17 bases left between them. This CDR3 comprises 17 residues. The CDR3 sequence: CASSLVRSHGPTGELFF. The CDR3 nucleotides read TGTGCCAGCAGTTTAGTAAGATCTCACGGCCCAACCGGGGAGCTGTTTTTT.

This clonotype was recorded a few times. This chain joins TRBV2 and TRBJ2-3; 13 bases map to TRBD2. The ends lost 10 bases at V and 5 bases at J; junction bases unmatched: 15. CDR1 and CDR2 (germline): SNHLY, FYNNEI. The CDR3 has 17 amino acids. The chain's CDR3 is CATGLAGVSPTGDTQYF. The CDR3 DNA sequence: TGTGCCACCGGACTAGCGGGAGTCTCACCCACGGGAGATACGCAGTATTTT.